This T cell receptor (beta chain) came from a study of CD8+ T cells in alopecia areata. Study-wide findings and caveats: Researchers report lesional scalp, most notably alopecia totalis/universalis, outstripped normal scalp in clonality. Normal skin contains resident alphabeta T cells, and these are also sequenced in scalp samples. Against the mouse data, patients shared TCRs less clearly, possibly for HLA reasons.

Using a FACSAria, the CD4+ and CD8+ T cells were sorted from the PBMCs. With respect to this clone: Its antigen is not identified.

The V and J ends lost 0 bases and 11 bases respectively, with 10 bases between them. Germline CDR1 reads SGHVS; CDR2 reads FNYEAQ. The CDR3 has 12 residues. RNA was extracted and reverse transcribed into cDNA as the sequencing template. The data were produced by immunoSEQ multiplex PCR, yet TCRdb's version contains in-frame clones alone and is incomplete. The sample consists of some 180,000 clones, roughly 56% of them appearing once. The specimen was CD8+ T cells sorted from blood. The chain joins TRBV7-6 to TRBJ1-2; D gene unclear. This receptor was taken from a human donor in good health. The CDR3 region is CASSLAEGDYTF. DNA of the CDR3: TGTGCCAGCAGCTTAGCGGAGGGTGATTACACCTTC.